One sample yielded the 25 T cell receptor beta chains listed below, sequenced in a study of blood T cell repertoires in COVID-19. The protocol was immunoSEQ multiplex PCR, while the TCRdb copy is restricted to in-frame clones and leaves out a portion. The repertoire holds fewer than 300,000 clones, with 75% to 95% as singletons. The sequenced sample consisted of PBMCs or T cells enriched from blood (not recorded which). These receptors came from a woman aged 30 to 39 who had recovered from COVID-19.

The rearrangement uses TRBV4-2 and TRBJ2-1; 11 positions match TRBD2. This CDR3 comprises 15 residues. V was pared by 4 bases and J by 8 bases, with 7 bases of the junction left unmatched. CDR1 and CDR2 (germline): LGHNA, YNFKEQ. For the CDR3, the DNA is TGTGCCAGCAGCCCTTTCACTAGCGGGAGCTATGAGCAGTTCTTC. It translates to CASSPFTSGSYEQFF.

V is TRBV4-2 and J is TRBJ1-2; a weak D match, TRBD1 (5 bases). This CDR3 has 15 residues. Germline V gene sequence: CDR1 LGHNA, CDR2 YNFKEQ. Trimming stripped 1 base from V and 3 bases from J, with 12 bases between. This chain's CDR3 is CASSQGGVGDYGYTF. The CDR3 nucleotides are TGTGCCAGCAGCCAAGGGGGGGTTGGCGACTATGGCTACACCTTC.

This clone was recorded only once. The gene calls are TRBV11-3 and TRBJ1-4; D is ambiguous. The CDR3 is 18 residues long. Between the trimmed V and J ends, which lost 5 bases and 0 bases, there was a span of 19 bases. Germline CDR1 and CDR2: SGHNT and YENEEA. The CDR3 loop reads CASSQTASSQSTNEKLFF. In nucleotides, the CDR3 is TGTGCCAGCAGCCAAACAGCTTCCTCACAATCAACTAATGAAAAACTGTTTTTT.

The chain joins TRBV3-1 (or the pseudogene TRBV3-2) to TRBJ2-1; D is unresolved. Germline values: CDR1 LGHDT, CDR2 YNNKEL (reference sequence). V dropped 7 bases and J dropped 4 bases, with 8 bases sitting between them. The CDR3 spans 12 residues. CDR3 sequence (DNA): TGTGCCAGCATCGGAGTTTACAATGAGCAGTTCTTC. It codes for CASIGVYNEQFF.

This chain joins TRBV12-2 and TRBJ1-6; the table's D gene call, TRBD1, was not cross checked with the DNA. TRBV12-2 is reported as a pseudogene. The CDR3 runs to 16 residues. The CDR3 sequence: CASRLVLGQANSPLHF. DNA for the CDR3: TGTGCAAGTCGCTTAGTGTTGGGACAGGCTAATTCACCCCTCCACTTT.

The chain has TRBV2 and TRBJ2-7, with a tentative D call TRBD1 (6 bases). The germline V gene has CDR1 SNHLY and CDR2 FYNNEI. The V gene lost 11 bases and the J gene lost 3 bases, with 14 bases spanning the gap. This CDR3 is built from 12 residues. Here the CDR3 reads CAGSRGGYEQYF. Here the CDR3 DNA reads TGTGCCGGATCACGAGGGGGCTACGAGCAGTACTTC.

About this clone itself: Possible read error: a much larger clone is one base away. The CDR3 is CASSLGTSGNNEQFF. DNA of the CDR3: TGTGCCAGCAGCTTAGGGACTAGCGGGAACAATGAGCAGTTCTTC. V and J are TRBV7-9 and TRBJ2-1; 12 bases are shared with TRBD2. In germline, CDR1 is SEHNR, CDR2 FQNEAQ (reference sequence). The CDR3 is made up of 15 amino acids. After removal of 1 base from V and 5 bases from J, the junction contained 0 bases not matched to a gene. Combining the CDR3 with reference TRBV7-9 and TRBJ2-1 gives the whole variable domain DTGVSQNPRHKITKRGQNVTFRCDPISEHNRLYWYRQTLGQGPEFLTYFQNEAQLEKSRLLSDRFSAERPKGSFSTLEIQRTEQGDSAMYLCASSLGTSGNNEQFFGPGTRLTVL.

This clone was observed once. The genes are TRBV28 and TRBJ2-1; D might be TRBD1 (6 bases). The CDR3 sequence is 15 residues long. Trimming cost V 6 bases and J 5 bases, with 17 bases left between them. Germline CDR1 is MDHEN and CDR2 is SYDVKM. CDR3 in amino acids: CASSLTGTSNNEQFF. The DNA for the CDR3 is TGTGCCAGCAGCCTCACCGGGACAAGTAACAATGAGCAGTTCTTC.

The chain employs TRBV19 and TRBJ1-6; TRBD1 might be the D (5 bases). Trimming removed 4 bases at V and 6 bases at J, with 10 bases between. The CDR3 extends over 14 amino acids. The germline gives CDR1 LNHDA, CDR2 SQIVND (reference sequence). DNA for the CDR3: TGTGCCAGTAGTAGTGGCAGGGCTAATTCACCCCTCCACTTT. This codes for CASSSGRANSPLHF. The full variable domain, completed using reference TRBV19 and TRBJ1-6, is DGGITQSPKYLFRKEGQNVTLSCEQNLNHDAMYWYRQDPGQGLRLIYYSQIVNDFQKGDIAEGYSVSREKKESFPLTVTSAQKNPTAFYLCASSSGRANSPLHFGNGTRLTVT.

The V call is TRBV11-2, the J call TRBJ2-7; D is unresolved. Deletions cut 1 base from V and 1 base from J, with 8 bases between. CDR3 length: 14 residues. Germline V lookup: CDR1 SGHAT, CDR2 FQNNGV. CDR3 in amino acids: CASSLADLSYEQYF. CDR3 in DNA: TGTGCCAGCAGCTTAGCCGACTTGTCCTACGAGCAGTACTTC.

The chain is built from TRBV4-3 and TRBJ1-1, with D unresolved. Germline loops: CDR1 LGHNA, CDR2 YSLEER. This CDR3 contains 16 residues. V lost 4 bases, J lost 1 base, and 16 bases lay in between. CDR3 in DNA: TGCGCCAGCAGCCTCGGACGGAGGGATGGGAACACTGAAGCTTTCTTT. Amino acids: CASSLGRRDGNTEAFF.

The gene calls are TRBV4-3 and TRBJ2-7, with 7 bases aligning to TRBD2. V lost 3 bases to trimming and J lost 3 bases; unmatched junction nucleotides: 2. CDR1 LGHNA and CDR2 YSLEER come from the germline V gene. The CDR3 totals 13 residues. Here the CDR3 reads CASSHGLVYEQYF. CDR3 coding DNA: TGCGCCAGCAGCCACGGACTAGTCTACGAGCAGTACTTC.

V usage is TRBV6-4 and J usage is TRBJ2-1; 11 bases line up with TRBD2. This CDR3 is 15 amino acids long. V shed 3 bases and J 6 bases; nucleotides not matched to a gene: 4. Germline V gene sequence: CDR1 MRHNA, CDR2 SNTAGT. The CDR3 bases are TGTGCCAGCAGTGAACTAGCGGGAGTGGGCAATGAGCAGTTCTTC. Its translation is CASSELAGVGNEQFF.

The chain employs TRBV6-5 and TRBJ1-2; maybe TRBD1 (5 bases). The V gene's germline CDR1 is MNHEY and CDR2 SVGAGI. The CDR3 loop spans 14 amino acids. The ends were cut back, 6 bases at V and 7 bases at J, with 18 bases in the middle. The CDR3 region is CASRKLQENVGYTF. The CDR3 nucleotides read TGTGCCAGCAGGAAATTACAGGAGAACGTTGGCTACACCTTC.

The genes are TRBV27 and TRBJ2-1; D is unclear. V gave up 0 bases and J gave up 6 bases, with 6 bases separating them. CDR1 and CDR2 from the germline V gene are MNHEY and SMNVEV (reference sequence). The length of the CDR3 is 13 residues. The CDR3 region is CASSLSSLNEQFF. The CDR3 DNA reads as TGTGCCAGCAGTTTATCCTCCCTCAATGAGCAGTTCTTC.

This clone has just one count. The chain has TRBV7-2 and TRBJ1-5, with 9 bases identical to TRBD1. The CDR3 consists of 15 residues. Germline V lookup: CDR1 SGHTA, CDR2 FQGNSA. Trimming removed 6 bases from V and 3 bases from J; junction bases left unmatched: 6. The DNA of the CDR3 is TGTGCCAGCAGGGTGGACAGGGGAAACAATCAGCCCCAGCATTTT. This translates into CASRVDRGNNQPQHF.

CDR3 region: CASSSTGGAKGTQYF. The DNA for the CDR3 is TGTGCCAGCAGCTCGACAGGGGGCGCGAAGGGTACGCAGTATTTT. This chain connects TRBV7-2 to TRBJ2-3; TRBD1 aligns across 10 bases. CDR3 length equals 15 residues. CDR1 and CDR2 from the germline V gene are SGHTA and FQGNSA. Germline trimming cut 4 bases from V and 8 bases from J; bases unmatched to any gene: 9.

This clone was found a few times. J is TRBJ2-3 and V is TRBV19; 7 nucleotides line up with TRBD2. V trimming: 5 bases; J trimming: 1 base; junction bases outside the gene matches: 3. The CDR3 consists of 14 residues. CDR1 is LNHDA, CDR2 SQIVND, per germline (reference sequence). The CDR3: CASSGGGGTDTQYF. For the CDR3, the DNA is TGTGCCAGTAGTGGTGGGGGGGGCACAGATACGCAGTATTTT.

The rearrangement links TRBV24-1 to TRBJ2-7; TRBD1 matches at 8 bases. CDR1 is KGHDR, CDR2 SFDVKD, per germline. Unmatched junction bases numbered 6, after V lost 4 bases and J lost 5 bases. This CDR3 contains 14 residues. The CDR3 is CATSDADRDHEQYF. CDR3 bases: TGTGCCACCAGTGACGCGGACAGGGACCACGAGCAGTACTTC.

V gene TRBV27 combines with J gene TRBJ2-5; tentatively, D is TRBD1 (5 bases). The germline V gene has CDR1 MNHEY and CDR2 SMNVEV (reference sequence). V lost 3 bases and J lost 7, with 15 bases in between. CDR3 length: 14 residues. The DNA of the CDR3 is TGTGCCAGCAGTTTCTCATCATCCCAGGGGACCCAGTACTTC. Amino acid sequence: CASSFSSSQGTQYF.

This clone was counted a single time. Here the CDR3 DNA reads TGTGCCAGCAGTCCCCGGGACGCGGGAGCGGATGGCTACACCTTC. Its translation: CASSPRDAGADGYTF. The J gene is TRBJ1-2, the V gene TRBV6-5; weak D call: TRBD1 (5 bases). CDR1 is MNHEY and CDR2 is SVGAGI in the germline V gene. The CDR3 runs 15 residues. V dropped 5 bases and J dropped 6 bases, with 19 bases sitting between them.

The chain couples TRBV3-1 (or the pseudogene TRBV3-2) to TRBJ2-6; the D gene is possibly TRBD1 (6 bases). Germline CDR1 reads LGHDT; CDR2 reads YNNKEL (reference sequence). The CDR3 spans 16 residues. V was shortened by 4 bases and J by 0 bases, with 10 bases between the two germline ends. This chain's CDR3 is CASSRDRPSGANVLTF. The CDR3 bases are TGTGCCAGCAGCCGTGACAGGCCCTCTGGGGCCAACGTCCTGACTTTC.

The rearrangement links TRBV28 to TRBJ2-3, with a weak D call TRBD2 (6 bases). The germline gives CDR1 MDHEN, CDR2 SYDVKM. The CDR3 is 14 amino acids. V lost 5 bases to trimming and J lost 2 bases, with 11 bases between them. CDR3 amino acids: CASSRTTITDTQYF. The CDR3, as DNA: TGTGCCAGCAGTCGGACTACCATCACAGATACGCAGTATTTT.

The chain recombines TRBV7-9 with TRBJ1-5, with no clear D. V was cut by 5 bases and J by 3 bases, with 11 bases left in between. This CDR3 has 14 amino acids. Per germline, CDR1 SEHNR and CDR2 FQNEAQ (reference sequence). In DNA form, the CDR3 reads TGTGCCAGCAGCAACCGGGAGTCCAATCAGCCCCAGCATTTT. It encodes CASSNRESNQPQHF.

The V gene is TRBV2, the J gene TRBJ1-2; D is uncertain. Germline V gene data show CDR1 as SNHLY and CDR2 as FYNNEI. The V and J ends lost 7 bases and 2 bases respectively, with 11 bases between them. The CDR3 runs 13 residues. CDR3 in DNA: TGTGCCAGCAAGATGGCCCGCAACTATGGCTACACCTTC. Translation gives CASKMARNYGYTF.